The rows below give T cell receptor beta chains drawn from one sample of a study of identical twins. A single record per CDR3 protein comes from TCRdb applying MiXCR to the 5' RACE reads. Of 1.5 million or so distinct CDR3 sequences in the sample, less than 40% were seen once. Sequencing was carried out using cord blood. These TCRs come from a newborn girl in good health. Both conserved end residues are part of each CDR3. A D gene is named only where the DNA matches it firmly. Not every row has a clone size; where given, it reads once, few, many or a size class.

cdr3_nt: TGTGCCAGCAGCCCGTTGACTAGCGGGAGGGCCAAGAGCACAGATACGCAGTATTTT
cdr3_aa: CASSPLTSGRAKSTDTQYF
clone_size: .
d_call: TRBD2
j_call: TRBJ2-3
v_call: TRBV3-1

cdr3_nt: TGTGCCAGCAGCGTTAGCGAATACTACGAGCAGTACTTC
cdr3_aa: CASSVSEYYEQYF
clone_size: .
d_call: .
j_call: TRBJ2-7
v_call: TRBV9

cdr3_nt: TGTGCTAGTGGTTTGGTTTTTTCCGGGGAGCTGTTTTTT
cdr3_aa: CASGLVFSGELFF
clone_size: .
d_call: .
j_call: TRBJ2-2
v_call: TRBV12-5

cdr3_nt: TGTGCCAGCAGTTACCTGGGACGAGCTTTCTTT
cdr3_aa: CASSYLGRAFF
clone_size: .
d_call: .
j_call: TRBJ1-1
v_call: TRBV6-6

cdr3_nt: TGTGCCAGCACCCGGACAGCCCGGACAGATACGCAGTATTTT
cdr3_aa: CASTRTARTDTQYF
clone_size: few
d_call: .
j_call: TRBJ2-3
v_call: TRBV25-1

cdr3_nt: TGTGCCAGCAGCCCTGGACAGCACCCCAACTATGGCTACACCTTC
cdr3_aa: CASSPGQHPNYGYTF
clone_size: .
d_call: .
j_call: TRBJ1-2
v_call: TRBV14

cdr3_nt: TGTGCCAGCAGCACCAGACTAGCGGGAATAGCAGATACGCAGTATTTT
cdr3_aa: CASSTRLAGIADTQYF
clone_size: .
d_call: TRBD2
j_call: TRBJ2-3
v_call: TRBV3-1

cdr3_nt: TGTGCCAGCAGTTTACTAGTGGGGGTTGGGGACATTCAGTACTTC
cdr3_aa: CASSLLVGVGDIQYF
clone_size: .
d_call: .
j_call: TRBJ2-4
v_call: TRBV12-3/TRBV12-4

cdr3_nt: TGTGCCAGCAGCTTAGTCGAACTAGCGATCCGAAAAGAGACCCAGTTCTTC
cdr3_aa: CASSLVELAIRKETQFF
clone_size: .
d_call: TRBD2
j_call: TRBJ2-1
v_call: TRBV7-2

cdr3_nt: TGTGCCAGCAGTTACTCCAGGACACCCTCAGGCACAGATACGCAGTATTTT
cdr3_aa: CASSYSRTPSGTDTQYF
clone_size: .
d_call: .
j_call: TRBJ2-3
v_call: TRBV6-6

cdr3_nt: TGTGCTAGCAGCTTATCCCCAGGGGAGACCCAGTTCTTC
cdr3_aa: CASSLSPGETQFF
clone_size: .
d_call: .
j_call: TRBJ2-1
v_call: TRBV7-7

cdr3_nt: TGTGCCAGCAGCCTCTACTTGGACAGGACCCTACCCTACGAGCAGTACTTC
cdr3_aa: CASSLYLDRTLPYEQYF
clone_size: few
d_call: TRBD1
j_call: TRBJ2-7
v_call: TRBV27

cdr3_nt: TGTGCCAGCAGGTCCCGACAGGGAGGAGCTTTCTTT
cdr3_aa: CASRSRQGGAFF
clone_size: .
d_call: TRBD1
j_call: TRBJ1-1
v_call: TRBV12-3/TRBV12-4

cdr3_nt: TGCGCCAGCAGCCAAAACTACAGGGACAATGAGCAGTTCTTC
cdr3_aa: CASSQNYRDNEQFF
clone_size: few
d_call: .
j_call: TRBJ2-1
v_call: TRBV4-1

cdr3_nt: TGCAGTGCTAGAGATCCTAGCGGGAGGAGCTCCTACGAGCAGTACTTC
cdr3_aa: CSARDPSGRSSYEQYF
clone_size: few
d_call: TRBD2
j_call: TRBJ2-7
v_call: TRBV20-1

cdr3_nt: TGTGCCAGCTTAACCCTTGCGGGAGCGGGCAATGAGCAGTTCTTC
cdr3_aa: CASLTLAGAGNEQFF
clone_size: .
d_call: TRBD2
j_call: TRBJ2-1
v_call: TRBV6-1

cdr3_nt: TGCAGTGCCCAGGATACGCAGTATTTT
cdr3_aa: CSAQDTQYF
clone_size: .
d_call: .
j_call: TRBJ2-3
v_call: TRBV20-1

cdr3_nt: TGTGCCAGCAGTCCGAACAGGGGGTCCAGTGAGCAGTTCTTC
cdr3_aa: CASSPNRGSSEQFF
clone_size: .
d_call: TRBD1
j_call: TRBJ2-1
v_call: TRBV27

cdr3_nt: TGCGCCAGCAGCTTGGTCTCCGGGCAGGCTGAGACCCAGTACTTC
cdr3_aa: CASSLVSGQAETQYF
clone_size: .
d_call: .
j_call: TRBJ2-5
v_call: TRBV5-1

cdr3_nt: TGTGCCAGCAGCCGTAAAGCGGGGGGGTACAATGAGCAGTTCTTC
cdr3_aa: CASSRKAGGYNEQFF
clone_size: few
d_call: TRBD2
j_call: TRBJ2-1
v_call: TRBV3-1

cdr3_nt: TGCAGTGCGCCCCTGGAGAGCACAGATACGCAGTATTTT
cdr3_aa: CSAPLESTDTQYF
clone_size: few
d_call: .
j_call: TRBJ2-3
v_call: TRBV20-1

cdr3_nt: TGTGCCAGCAGCCAACTCCCAGGGGGAACCTACAATGAGCAGTTCTTC
cdr3_aa: CASSQLPGGTYNEQFF
clone_size: .
d_call: TRBD1
j_call: TRBJ2-1
v_call: TRBV3-1

cdr3_nt: TGCGCCAGCAGCTCAACTAGCGGGATTAGCACAGATACGCAGTATTTT
cdr3_aa: CASSSTSGISTDTQYF
clone_size: few
d_call: TRBD2
j_call: TRBJ2-3
v_call: TRBV5-1

cdr3_nt: TGTGCCAGCAGCCAAGATGGAGGCCTAGCCGTAGAGACCCAGTACTTC
cdr3_aa: CASSQDGGLAVETQYF
clone_size: .
d_call: .
j_call: TRBJ2-5
v_call: TRBV3-1

cdr3_nt: TGCGCCAGCAGCTTGGTCCGGGGGACTCGGGACTCAACCTACGAGCAGTACTTC
cdr3_aa: CASSLVRGTRDSTYEQYF
clone_size: .
d_call: .
j_call: TRBJ2-7
v_call: TRBV5-1

cdr3_nt: TGTGCCAGCAGCAAAAGACAGGGACTAGCCAACAACATTCAGTACTTC
cdr3_aa: CASSKRQGLANNIQYF
clone_size: few
d_call: TRBD2
j_call: TRBJ2-4
v_call: TRBV11-2

cdr3_nt: TGCAGTGCTAGAGAAGCAGGGAGTGCGGGCATTCAGTACTTC
cdr3_aa: CSAREAGSAGIQYF
clone_size: few
d_call: .
j_call: TRBJ2-4
v_call: TRBV20-1

cdr3_nt: TGTGCCAGCAGCCTATACAGAGGGGTAGGCCCTGAAGCTTTCTTT
cdr3_aa: CASSLYRGVGPEAFF
clone_size: .
d_call: .
j_call: TRBJ1-1
v_call: TRBV3-1

cdr3_nt: TGTGCCAGCATGCCTTGGGGGGACATTCAGTACTTC
cdr3_aa: CASMPWGDIQYF
clone_size: .
d_call: .
j_call: TRBJ2-4
v_call: TRBV28

cdr3_nt: TGTGCCATCAGTGACAGGGTCGGATCTGGAAACACCATATATTTT
cdr3_aa: CAISDRVGSGNTIYF
clone_size: .
d_call: .
j_call: TRBJ1-3
v_call: TRBV10-3

cdr3_nt: TGCAGTGCTAGAGACCTACAAAAAAAAAGGACTCCTGAAGCTTTCTTT
cdr3_aa: CSARDLQKKRTPEAFF
clone_size: .
d_call: .
j_call: TRBJ1-1
v_call: TRBV20-1

cdr3_nt: TGTGCCAGCAGTGAAGAGCTCCGCGGGACCCAGTACTTC
cdr3_aa: CASSEELRGTQYF
clone_size: .
d_call: .
j_call: TRBJ2-5
v_call: TRBV2

cdr3_nt: TGTGCCAGCAGTCTCCAAAGGACAGGGAACTATGGCTACACCTTC
cdr3_aa: CASSLQRTGNYGYTF
clone_size: .
d_call: TRBD1
j_call: TRBJ1-2
v_call: TRBV6-1

cdr3_nt: TGTGCCAGCGGCTTAGCTACCGTAGGTCCAGATACGCAGTATTTT
cdr3_aa: CASGLATVGPDTQYF
clone_size: once
d_call: .
j_call: TRBJ2-3
v_call: TRBV28

cdr3_nt: TGTGCCAGCAGCCAAGGCCTAGCGGAGCCAGATACGCAGTATTTT
cdr3_aa: CASSQGLAEPDTQYF
clone_size: .
d_call: TRBD2
j_call: TRBJ2-3
v_call: TRBV4-2

cdr3_nt: TGTGCCAGCAGCCCGCTCGGGACAGGGACTGAAGCTTTCTTT
cdr3_aa: CASSPLGTGTEAFF
clone_size: few
d_call: TRBD1
j_call: TRBJ1-1
v_call: TRBV7-9

cdr3_nt: TGTGCCAGCAGCTTATGGAGCCGGCAGGGCGGCGAGCAGTACTTC
cdr3_aa: CASSLWSRQGGEQYF
clone_size: few
d_call: .
j_call: TRBJ2-7
v_call: TRBV7-9

cdr3_nt: TGCAGTGCTAGAGAGACTAGCGGGGTCTTCACAGATACGCAGTATTTT
cdr3_aa: CSARETSGVFTDTQYF
clone_size: .
d_call: TRBD2
j_call: TRBJ2-3
v_call: TRBV20-1

cdr3_nt: TGTGCCAGCGGACAGTCGAACACCGGGGAGCTGTTTTTT
cdr3_aa: CASGQSNTGELFF
clone_size: few
d_call: .
j_call: TRBJ2-2
v_call: TRBV3-1

cdr3_nt: TGTGCCAGCAGTGGACTAGCGGGGGGTTATAGCACAGATACGCAGTATTTT
cdr3_aa: CASSGLAGGYSTDTQYF
clone_size: few
d_call: TRBD2
j_call: TRBJ2-3
v_call: TRBV27

cdr3_nt: TGTGCCAGCAGCCAAAGCAGGGGGCTAGATACGCAGTATTTT
cdr3_aa: CASSQSRGLDTQYF
clone_size: many
d_call: TRBD1
j_call: TRBJ2-3
v_call: TRBV3-1

cdr3_nt: TGTGCCAGCAGCACTCACCCCTACGAGCAGTACTTC
cdr3_aa: CASSTHPYEQYF
clone_size: many
d_call: .
j_call: TRBJ2-7
v_call: TRBV14

cdr3_nt: TGTGCCTGGAGTCTAGGACTAGCAGATACGCAGTATTTT
cdr3_aa: CAWSLGLADTQYF
clone_size: .
d_call: TRBD2
j_call: TRBJ2-3
v_call: TRBV30

cdr3_nt: TGCAGTGCTAGAGAACTTAATCAGCCCCAGCATTTT
cdr3_aa: CSARELNQPQHF
clone_size: few
d_call: .
j_call: TRBJ1-5
v_call: TRBV20-1

cdr3_nt: TGTGCCAGCACCCACGGGGGTGGTGGAGCTTTCTTT
cdr3_aa: CASTHGGGGAFF
clone_size: few
d_call: .
j_call: TRBJ1-1
v_call: TRBV6-6

cdr3_nt: TGTGCCATCAGTGAGTCGAGCCTAACCCTTCTCCAAGAGACCCAGTACTTC
cdr3_aa: CAISESSLTLLQETQYF
clone_size: many
d_call: .
j_call: TRBJ2-5
v_call: TRBV10-3

cdr3_nt: TGCAGTGCCCCGCCCCGGACAGGGGCCCGATCAGATACGCAGTATTTT
cdr3_aa: CSAPPRTGARSDTQYF
clone_size: .
d_call: TRBD1
j_call: TRBJ2-3
v_call: TRBV20-1

cdr3_nt: TGTGCCAGCTCACCCCTAAGGGCGCAAGAGACCCAGTTCTTC
cdr3_aa: CASSPLRAQETQFF
clone_size: .
d_call: .
j_call: TRBJ2-1
v_call: TRBV18

cdr3_nt: TGTGCCAGCAGCGTGAGGGACACAGCCTACAATGAGCAGTTCTTC
cdr3_aa: CASSVRDTAYNEQFF
clone_size: .
d_call: .
j_call: TRBJ2-1
v_call: TRBV9

cdr3_nt: TGTGCCATCAGTTCAGGCGGGGGGCTCGGGGATACGCAGTATTTT
cdr3_aa: CAISSGGGLGDTQYF
clone_size: few
d_call: TRBD2
j_call: TRBJ2-3
v_call: TRBV10-3

cdr3_nt: TGTGCCAGCAGTGGAGTCCTTAATTCACCCCTCCACTTT
cdr3_aa: CASSGVLNSPLHF
clone_size: few
d_call: .
j_call: TRBJ1-6
v_call: TRBV25-1

cdr3_nt: TGTGCCACCAAGGTAGCGGGAGGAAACAATGAGCAGTTCTTC
cdr3_aa: CATKVAGGNNEQFF
clone_size: .
d_call: TRBD2
j_call: TRBJ2-1
v_call: TRBV24-1

cdr3_nt: TGTGCCACCTGGAACACCGGGGAGCTGTTTTTT
cdr3_aa: CATWNTGELFF
clone_size: .
d_call: .
j_call: TRBJ2-2
v_call: TRBV10-3

cdr3_nt: TGCAGCGTCTTCGACGGTGACTACGAGCAGTACTTC
cdr3_aa: CSVFDGDYEQYF
clone_size: .
d_call: .
j_call: TRBJ2-7
v_call: TRBV29-1

cdr3_nt: TGCGCCAGCAGCTTGTTGGTTGGGGATCTTGATACGCAGTATTTT
cdr3_aa: CASSLLVGDLDTQYF
clone_size: few
d_call: .
j_call: TRBJ2-3
v_call: TRBV5-1